The 5 T cell receptor beta chains below come from one sample, sequenced in a study of T-cell reconstitution after alpha-beta-depleted transplantation in children. Using unique molecular identifiers, the investigators prepared the TCRbeta library. TCRdb reprocessed the PCR reads with MiXCR, giving one entry per CDR3 protein. The table shows more than 250,000 distinct CDR3 sequences, with roughly 9.5% occurring only once. This specimen was PBMCs from the stem cell graft donor, taken from the stem cell graft. The receptors shown here come from a human donor who donated a stem cell graft to a child with SCID.

The chain couples TRBV13 to TRBJ2-3, with 8 bases lining up with TRBD2. The V segment lost 1 base and the J segment 1 base; nucleotides outside the gene matches: 7. This CDR3 is built from 17 residues. Germline CDR1 is PRHDT and CDR2 is FYEKMQ (reference sequence). CDR3 loop: CASSLVWEAGGTDTQYF. The CDR3 nucleotides read TGTGCCAGCAGCTTAGTATGGGAAGCGGGAGGCACAGATACGCAGTATTTT.

This clonotype was counted a few times. This chain uses TRBV3-1 with TRBJ1-2; maybe TRBD1 (6 bases). The CDR3 totals 15 residues. Per germline, CDR1 LGHDT and CDR2 YNNKEL (reference sequence). Trimming shortened V by 4 bases and J by 4 bases, and 16 bases separated the two germline ends. CDR3 amino acids: CASSREGGAFYGYTF. In DNA form, the CDR3 reads TGTGCCAGCAGCCGGGAGGGGGGGGCTTTCTATGGCTACACCTTC.

This clonotype was seen many times. The chain carries TRBV4-2 and TRBJ1-1; D is possibly TRBD1 (5 bases). Germline loops: CDR1 LGHNA, CDR2 YNFKEQ. The CDR3 has 18 residues. V lost 0 bases and J 0 bases, leaving 17 bases between the germline ends. CDR3 DNA: TGTGCCAGCAGCCAAGAAGAATTCACCCGGGGGTTGAACACTGAAGCTTTCTTT. Protein product: CASSQEEFTRGLNTEAFF.

This clonotype has at least ten counts. The gene calls are TRBV5-1 and TRBJ2-3; D gene ambiguous. The V end lost 0 bases, the J end lost 4 bases, and 21 bases lay between the germline ends. CDR3 size: 18 residues. Germline V gene lookup returns CDR1 SGHRS and CDR2 YFSETQ. DNA for the CDR3: TGCGCCAGCAGCTTGGATGGTTTTGGAGCATCGCAAGCAGATACGCAGTATTTT. It yields the protein CASSLDGFGASQADTQYF.

This clonotype has more than one count but fewer than ten. This sequence joins TRBV5-1 and TRBJ2-6, with a tentative D call TRBD2 (6 bases). V dropped 0 bases and J dropped 0 bases, with 19 bases sitting between them. Per the germline V gene, CDR1 is SGHRS and CDR2 is YFSETQ. CDR3 size: 20 residues. CDR3 sequence reads: CASSLAKFSGLRSGANVLTF. CDR3 nucleotides: TGCGCCAGCAGCTTGGCCAAATTTTCGGGACTCCGCTCTGGGGCCAACGTCCTGACTTTC.